This T cell receptor (beta chain) was recovered during a study of response to subunit inactivated influenza vaccine. CDR1 and CDR2 (germline): SGHTA, FQGNSA. The V end lost 5 bases, the J end lost 6 bases, and 12 bases lay between the germline ends. There are 13 residues in the CDR3. MiXCR, run by TCRdb on the RT-PCR reads, gives a single entry per CDR3 protein. This sample yields 500,000 to 700,000 distinct CDR3 sequences, of which under 30% are seen a single time; 2.5% to 3% belongs to the top ten. These data are also associated with another study on T cells expressing NK-cell markers. In that study: Synthesis of TCR beta cDNA relied on 5'RACE template switching carrying UMIs.

The sample consisted of CD4+ T cells sorted from PBMCs, taken approximately 13 days after vaccination. V is TRBV7-2 and J is TRBJ2-3; a weak D match, TRBD2 (5 bases). The sequence was collected from a man aged 45-60 years who received an inactivated influenza vaccine. CDR3 sequence (DNA): TGTGCCAGCAGCCGCAGCGGTGCGGATACGCAGTATTTT. Residues: CASSRSGADTQYF.